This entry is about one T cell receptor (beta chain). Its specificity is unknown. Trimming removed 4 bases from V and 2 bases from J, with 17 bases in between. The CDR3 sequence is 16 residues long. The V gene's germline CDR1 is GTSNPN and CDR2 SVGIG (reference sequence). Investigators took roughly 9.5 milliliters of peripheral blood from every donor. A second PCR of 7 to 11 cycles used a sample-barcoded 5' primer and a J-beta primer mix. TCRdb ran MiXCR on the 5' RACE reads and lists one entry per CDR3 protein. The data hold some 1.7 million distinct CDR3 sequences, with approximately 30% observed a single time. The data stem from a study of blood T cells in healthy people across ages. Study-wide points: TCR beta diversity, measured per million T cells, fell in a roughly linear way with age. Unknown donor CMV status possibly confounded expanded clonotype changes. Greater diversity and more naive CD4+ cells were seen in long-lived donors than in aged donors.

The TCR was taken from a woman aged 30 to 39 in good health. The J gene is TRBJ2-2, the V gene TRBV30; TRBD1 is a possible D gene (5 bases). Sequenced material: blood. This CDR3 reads CAWKTGQRLNTGELFF. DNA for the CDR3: TGTGCCTGGAAAACAGGTCAGAGGCTCAACACCGGGGAGCTGTTTTTT. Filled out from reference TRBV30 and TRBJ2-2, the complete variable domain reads SQTIHQWPATLVQPVGSPLSLECTVEGTSNPNLYWYRQAAGRGLQLLFYSVGIGQISSEVPQNLSASRPQDRQFILSSKKLLLSDSGFYLCAWKTGQRLNTGELFFGEGSRLTVL.